This TCR beta chain was sequenced in a study of control samples from healthy donors and cancer patients. V trimming: 6 bases; J trimming: 9 bases; junction bases outside the gene matches: 6. Germline assignment: CDR1 SNHLY and CDR2 FYNNEI. This CDR3 has 15 residues. Profiled with immunoSEQ multiplex PCR; TCRdb holds only in-frame clones, not every one. Of just over 150,000 clones detected, around nine tenths appear once; the ten largest clones hold more than 10%. This TCR was recovered from a man aged 25 to 45 in good health. The V gene is TRBV2, the J gene TRBJ2-1; the match to TRBD2 covers 15 bases. Sequencing used blood. CDR3 DNA: TGTGCCAGCAGAATTCGGACTAGCGGGAGGGTTGAGCAGTTCTTC. Encoded protein: CASRIRTSGRVEQFF.